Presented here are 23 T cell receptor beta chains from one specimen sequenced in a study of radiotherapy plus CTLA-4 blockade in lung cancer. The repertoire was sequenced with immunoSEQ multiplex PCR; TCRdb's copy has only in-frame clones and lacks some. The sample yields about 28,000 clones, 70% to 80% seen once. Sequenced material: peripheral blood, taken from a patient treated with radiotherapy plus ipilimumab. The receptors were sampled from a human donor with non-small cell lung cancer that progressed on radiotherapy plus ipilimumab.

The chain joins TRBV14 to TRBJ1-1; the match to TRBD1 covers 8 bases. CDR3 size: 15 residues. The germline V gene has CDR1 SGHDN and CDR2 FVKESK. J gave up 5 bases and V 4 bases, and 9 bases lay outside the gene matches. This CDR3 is CASSPRTGRGTEAFF. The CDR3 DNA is TGTGCCAGCAGCCCCCGGACAGGGAGGGGGACTGAAGCTTTCTTT.

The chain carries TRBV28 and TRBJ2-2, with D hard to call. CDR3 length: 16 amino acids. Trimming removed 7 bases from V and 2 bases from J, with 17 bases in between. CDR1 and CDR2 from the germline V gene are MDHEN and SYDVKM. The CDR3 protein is CASNPLDSLNTGELFF. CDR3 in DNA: TGTGCCAGCAACCCCTTGGATTCCCTAAACACCGGGGAGCTGTTTTTT.

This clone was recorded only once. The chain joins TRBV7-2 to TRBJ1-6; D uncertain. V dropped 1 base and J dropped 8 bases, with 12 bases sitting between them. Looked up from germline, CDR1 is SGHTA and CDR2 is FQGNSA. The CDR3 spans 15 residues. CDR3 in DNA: TGTGCCAGCAGCTTAGTATCCGCCGGGGATTCACCCCTCCACTTT. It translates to CASSLVSAGDSPLHF.

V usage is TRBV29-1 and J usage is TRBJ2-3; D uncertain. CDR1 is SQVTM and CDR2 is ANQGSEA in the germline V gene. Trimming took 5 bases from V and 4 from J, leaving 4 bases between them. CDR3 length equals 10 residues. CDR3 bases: TGCAGCGTTACATCAGATACGCAGTATTTT. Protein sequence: CSVTSDTQYF.

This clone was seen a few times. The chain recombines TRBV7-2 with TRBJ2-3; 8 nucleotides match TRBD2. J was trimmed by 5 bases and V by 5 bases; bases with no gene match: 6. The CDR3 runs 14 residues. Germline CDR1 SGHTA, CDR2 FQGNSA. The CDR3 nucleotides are TGTGCCAGCAGCCCCACACTAGCGGTAGATACGCAGTATTTT. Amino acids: CASSPTLAVDTQYF.

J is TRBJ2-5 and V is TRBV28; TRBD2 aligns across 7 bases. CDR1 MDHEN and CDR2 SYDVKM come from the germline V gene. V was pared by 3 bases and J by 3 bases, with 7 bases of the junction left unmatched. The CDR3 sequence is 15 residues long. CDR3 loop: CASSFGGIGEETQYF. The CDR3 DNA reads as TGTGCCAGCAGTTTCGGGGGGATCGGGGAAGAGACCCAGTACTTC. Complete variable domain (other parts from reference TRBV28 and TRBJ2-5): DVKVTQSSRYLVKRTGEKVFLECVQDMDHENMFWYRQDPGLGLRLIYFSYDVKMKEKGDIPEGYSVSREKKERFSLILESASTNQTSMYLCASSFGGIGEETQYFGPGTRLLVL.

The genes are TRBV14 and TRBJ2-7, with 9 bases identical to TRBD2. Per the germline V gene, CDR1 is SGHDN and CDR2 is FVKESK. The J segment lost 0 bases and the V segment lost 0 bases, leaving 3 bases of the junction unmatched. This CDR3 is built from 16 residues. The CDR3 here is CASSQERTSVSYEQYF. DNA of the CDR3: TGTGCCAGCAGCCAAGAGCGGACTAGCGTCTCCTACGAGCAGTACTTC.

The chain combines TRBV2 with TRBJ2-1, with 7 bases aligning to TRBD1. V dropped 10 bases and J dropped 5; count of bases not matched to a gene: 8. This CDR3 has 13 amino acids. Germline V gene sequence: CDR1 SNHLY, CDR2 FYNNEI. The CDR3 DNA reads TGTGCCATTCGACAGGGTCCTAACAATGAGCAGTTCTTC. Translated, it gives CAIRQGPNNEQFF. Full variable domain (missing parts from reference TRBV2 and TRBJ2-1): EPEVTQTPSHQVTQMGQEVILRCVPISNHLYFYWYRQILGQKVEFLVSFYNNEISEKSEIFDDQFSVERPDGSNFTLKIRSTKLEDSAMYFCAIRQGPNNEQFFGPGTRLTVL.

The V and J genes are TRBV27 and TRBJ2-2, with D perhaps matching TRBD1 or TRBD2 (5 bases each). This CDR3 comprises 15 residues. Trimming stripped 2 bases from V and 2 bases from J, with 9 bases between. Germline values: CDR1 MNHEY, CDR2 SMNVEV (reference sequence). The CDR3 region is CASSLLGPNTGELFF. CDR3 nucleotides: TGTGCCAGCAGTTTACTGGGACCTAACACCGGGGAGCTGTTTTTT.

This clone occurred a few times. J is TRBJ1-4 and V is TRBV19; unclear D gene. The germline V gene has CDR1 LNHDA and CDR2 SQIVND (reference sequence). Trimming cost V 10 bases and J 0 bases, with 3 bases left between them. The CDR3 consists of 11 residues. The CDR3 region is CATATNEKLFF. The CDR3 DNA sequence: TGTGCCACTGCAACTAATGAAAAACTGTTTTTT.

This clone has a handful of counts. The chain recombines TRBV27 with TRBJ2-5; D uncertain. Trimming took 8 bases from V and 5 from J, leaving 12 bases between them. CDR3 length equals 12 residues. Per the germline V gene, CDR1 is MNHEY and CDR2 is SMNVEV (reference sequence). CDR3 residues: CASAHQRETQYF. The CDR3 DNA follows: TGTGCCAGCGCCCATCAACGGGAGACCCAGTACTTC.

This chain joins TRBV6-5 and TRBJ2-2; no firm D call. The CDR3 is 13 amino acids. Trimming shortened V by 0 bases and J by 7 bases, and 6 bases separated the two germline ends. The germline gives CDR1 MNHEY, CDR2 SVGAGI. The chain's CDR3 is CASSYSSVGELFF. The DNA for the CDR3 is TGTGCCAGCAGTTACTCGAGCGTCGGGGAGCTGTTTTTT.

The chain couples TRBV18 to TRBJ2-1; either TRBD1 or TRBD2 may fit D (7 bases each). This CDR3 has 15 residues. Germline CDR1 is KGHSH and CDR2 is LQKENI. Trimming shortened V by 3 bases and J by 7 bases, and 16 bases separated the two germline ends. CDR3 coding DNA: TGTGCCAGCTCACCGCCGTCCAGGGGGGGAAATGAGCAGTTCTTC. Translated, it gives CASSPPSRGGNEQFF.

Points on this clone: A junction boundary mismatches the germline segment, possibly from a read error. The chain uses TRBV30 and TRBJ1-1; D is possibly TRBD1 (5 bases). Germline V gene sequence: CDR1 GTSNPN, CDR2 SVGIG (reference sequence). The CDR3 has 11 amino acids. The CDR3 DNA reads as TGTGCCTGGAGTCAGGACACTGAGGCTTTCTTT. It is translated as CAWSQDTEAFF.

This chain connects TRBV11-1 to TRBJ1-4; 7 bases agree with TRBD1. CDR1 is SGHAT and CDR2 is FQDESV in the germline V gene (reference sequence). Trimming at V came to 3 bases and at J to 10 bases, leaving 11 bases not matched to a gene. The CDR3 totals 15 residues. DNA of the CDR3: TGTGCCAGCAGCTTTACCGGGACAGAGGATGGAAAACTGTTTTTT. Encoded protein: CASSFTGTEDGKLFF.

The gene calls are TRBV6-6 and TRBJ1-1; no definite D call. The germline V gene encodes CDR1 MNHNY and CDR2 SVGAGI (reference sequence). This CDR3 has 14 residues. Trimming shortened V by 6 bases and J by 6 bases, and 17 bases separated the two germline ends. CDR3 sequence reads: CASSRQRQYPEAFF. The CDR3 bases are TGTGCCAGCAGCCGACAACGCCAGTACCCTGAAGCTTTCTTT.

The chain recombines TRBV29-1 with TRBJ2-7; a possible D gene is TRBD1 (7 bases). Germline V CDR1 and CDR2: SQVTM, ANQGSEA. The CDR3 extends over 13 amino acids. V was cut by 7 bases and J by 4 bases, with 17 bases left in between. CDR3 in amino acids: CSARTGGGYEQYF. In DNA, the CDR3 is TGCAGCGCTCGGACAGGAGGGGGATACGAGCAGTACTTC.

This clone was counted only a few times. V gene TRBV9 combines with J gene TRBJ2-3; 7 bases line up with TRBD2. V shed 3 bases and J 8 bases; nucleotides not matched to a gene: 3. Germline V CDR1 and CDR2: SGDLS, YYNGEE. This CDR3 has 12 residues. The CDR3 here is CASSGGGVTQYF. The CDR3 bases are TGTGCCAGCAGCGGGGGAGGGGTTACGCAGTATTTT.

CDR3 region: CSVGVGRGGYTF. Written as DNA, the CDR3 is TGCAGCGTTGGGGTGGGTCGCGGTGGCTACACCTTC. The chain employs TRBV29-1 and TRBJ1-2; D gene ambiguous. The germline V and J ends were trimmed by 4 bases and 7 bases, with 13 bases remaining between them. The length of the CDR3 is 12 residues. Germline V gene sequence: CDR1 SQVTM, CDR2 ANQGSEA.

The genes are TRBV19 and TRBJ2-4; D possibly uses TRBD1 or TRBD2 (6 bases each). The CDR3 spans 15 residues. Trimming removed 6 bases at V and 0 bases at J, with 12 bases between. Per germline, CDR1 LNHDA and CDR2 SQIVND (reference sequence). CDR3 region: CASRRGALAKNIQYF. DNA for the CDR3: TGTGCCAGTAGGAGGGGGGCGCTAGCCAAAAACATTCAGTACTTC. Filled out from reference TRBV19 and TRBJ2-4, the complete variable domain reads DGGITQSPKYLFRKEGQNVTLSCEQNLNHDAMYWYRQDPGQGLRLIYYSQIVNDFQKGDIAEGYSVSREKKESFPLTVTSAQKNPTAFYLCASRRGALAKNIQYFGAGTRLSVL.

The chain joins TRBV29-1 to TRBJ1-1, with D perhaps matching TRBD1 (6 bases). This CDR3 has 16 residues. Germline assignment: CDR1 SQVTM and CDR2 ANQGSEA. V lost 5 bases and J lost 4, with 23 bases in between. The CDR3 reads CSVHYLAGESITEAFF. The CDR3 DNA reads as TGCAGCGTTCATTACCTGGCAGGGGAGAGTATCACTGAAGCTTTCTTT.

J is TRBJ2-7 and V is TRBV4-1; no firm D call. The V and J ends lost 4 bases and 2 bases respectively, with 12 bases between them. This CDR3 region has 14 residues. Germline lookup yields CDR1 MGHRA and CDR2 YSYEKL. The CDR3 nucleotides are TGCGCCAGCAGCCTGAGAAGGGAAGCCTACGAGCAGTACTTC. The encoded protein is CASSLRREAYEQYF.

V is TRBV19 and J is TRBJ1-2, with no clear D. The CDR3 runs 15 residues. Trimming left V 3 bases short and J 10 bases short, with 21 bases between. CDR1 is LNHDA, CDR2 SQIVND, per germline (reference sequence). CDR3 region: CASSIASGGRRAYTF. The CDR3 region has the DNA TGTGCCAGTAGTATCGCGTCGGGCGGCCGAAGGGCCTACACCTTC.